This TCR beta chain was observed in a study of blood T cell repertoires in COVID-19 (dated by TCRdb to the early 2020s). Context from the whole study: The collaborator samples originated in the United States, Italy and Spain and spanned the acute and convalescent phases of COVID-19. The material from the prospective study consisted of cDNA or gDNA derived from T cells, B-cell-depleted T cells, or PBMCs. The dataset comprised deeply sampled blood TCRbeta repertoires from subjects exposed to, actively infected with, or recovered from COVID-19. The repertoires were made available in a free public database intended to serve as a resource for research on the immune response to SARS-CoV-2. The samples were drawn from the first 160 participants of the ongoing ImmuneRACE study and from 950 to 1,500 subjects provided by 6 global collaborators. Sample metadata almost always included a de-identified subject ID, COVID-19 status, age in years and sex. Where HLA class I and class II types were available, the types were taken from metadata supplied by the sample provider, not from assay-based typing. The study at large found these results: How much clinical and demographic metadata was included differed by source and by participant, and the metadata was provided uncurated.

The germline V gene (reference sequence) provides CDR1 GTSNPN and CDR2 SVGIG. From its cysteine to its phenylalanine, the CDR3 spans 16 amino acids. Only CDR3 DNA is held: 48 bases, read in frame from base 1. V is pruned by 0 bases and J by 0 bases, leaving 7 bases of the junction without a gene match. Of note for this clone: The antigen this receptor binds is unknown. Base qualities are not recorded, but no much larger clone differs from it by a single base.

TCRbeta CDR3 regions were amplified from genomic DNA by means of the immunoSEQ Assay, a bias-controlled multiplex PCR. The original methods were these. Nucleated cell counts per sample were estimated from amplification of reference gene primers within the assay. To quantify the absolute abundance of each unique TCRbeta CDR3 rearrangement, sequence reads were collapsed and filtered. For each sample, productive Simpson clonality was calculated by taking the square root of Simpson's diversity index across productive rearrangements. TCRdb's version of the immuneACCESS table is confined to in-frame rearrangements and falls short of the full clone set. An unresolved V gene accounts for under half of the shortfall where checked; the remainder is of unknown origin. Clone size and V and J calls were adopted from that table, with D and trimming inferred from the DNA. This sample lists 250,000 to 300,000 clones; about 89% were detected once. Together, the top ten hold 12% of the sample.

Each collaborating institution followed its own protocols to collect whole blood in K2EDTA tubes. For TCRbeta analysis, collaborators shipped samples as frozen whole blood, isolated PBMCs, or DNA extracted from either of those sample types. The TCR originated in a woman aged 55-70 years with acute or convalescent COVID-19. The material sequenced was peripheral blood. The chain is assembled from TRBV30 and TRBJ2-7, with 8 middle bases fitting TRBD2. The bases are TGTGCCTGGAGTGTACCGGGAGGGATTGGCTCCTACGAGCAGTACTTC. Its amino acids are CAWSVPGGIGSYEQYF.